Listed below are T cell receptor beta chains from one sample, sequenced in a study of T-cell reconstitution after alpha-beta-depleted transplantation in children. TCRdb recomputed calls from the PCR reads with MiXCR, one row per CDR3 protein. This sample yields about a million distinct CDR3 sequences, of which around 30% are seen a single time; roughly 31% belongs to the top ten. This specimen was PBMCs, mostly from graft donor cells, taken 360 days after TCRalphabeta/CD19-depleted stem cell transplant. The receptors were sampled from a boy in the first two years of life who had a stem cell transplant for SCID, so the T cells may come from the graft donor. CDR3s include the opening cysteine and the closing phenylalanine or tryptophan. A D gene is named only where the DNA matches it firmly. Not every row has a clone size; where given, it reads once, few, many or a size class.

DNA,CDR3,J,V,D,size
TGTGCCAGCAGCCGTGGGACTAGCGGGTTCCCAGATACGCAGTATTTT,CASSRGTSGFPDTQYF,TRBJ2-3,TRBV28,TRBD2,-
TGTGCCAGCTGTATGAGACAGGGGCCCAATGAGCAGTTCTTC,CASCMRQGPNEQFF,TRBJ2-1,TRBV2,TRBD1,-
TGTGCCAGCAGTCCGGGACCATCCATGTGGACCCAGCATTTT,CASSPGPSMWTQHF,TRBJ1-5,TRBV6-2/TRBV6-3,-,-
TGCAGTGCTACCGGGACTAGCGGGGGGGCCCTCCACGAGCAGTACTTC,CSATGTSGGALHEQYF,TRBJ2-7,TRBV20-1,TRBD2,-
TGTGCCACCAGCAGAGGTGGCCAGCCCCAGCATTTT,CATSRGGQPQHF,TRBJ1-5,TRBV15,-,-
TGTGCCAGCAGTTCCCTCAGGGGGTTCGGGGATCAGCCCCAGCATTTT,CASSSLRGFGDQPQHF,TRBJ1-5,TRBV12-3/TRBV12-4,TRBD1,-
TGTGCCAGCTCCCGACAGGTCCCATTTTTCGAGCAGTACTTC,CASSRQVPFFEQYF,TRBJ2-7,TRBV28,-,many
TGTGCCAGCAGCCTCGGACTAGCGGGCAACACCGGGGAGCTGTTTTTT,CASSLGLAGNTGELFF,TRBJ2-2,TRBV12-3/TRBV12-4,TRBD2,-
TGTGCCAGCAGCCGAGGCGGGGGCCCAGATACGCAGTATTTT,CASSRGGGPDTQYF,TRBJ2-3,TRBV7-9,-,few
TGTGCCAGCAGCCAAAGGGGCGGACTTCTGAACACTGAAGCTTTCTTT,CASSQRGGLLNTEAFF,TRBJ1-1,TRBV3-1,-,-
TGCAGCGTTGTTAGGTGGGACAGGGACTATGGCTACACCTTC,CSVVRWDRDYGYTF,TRBJ1-2,TRBV29-1,TRBD1,many
TGCAGTGCTAGAGTTGGGGGAGAGACCCAGTACTTC,CSARVGGETQYF,TRBJ2-5,TRBV20-1,-,-
TGTGCCAGTAGCCACCTTACTGGACAGGGGAATACTGAAGCTTTCTTT,CASSHLTGQGNTEAFF,TRBJ1-1,TRBV19,TRBD1,few
TGTGCCAGCAGCCAGCCCGGGACCAGCCCAGATGAGCAGTTCTTC,CASSQPGTSPDEQFF,TRBJ2-1,TRBV3-1,-,few
TGTGCCAGCTCACCTCCCAAACGATGGGAGACCCAGTACTTC,CASSPPKRWETQYF,TRBJ2-5,TRBV18,-,many